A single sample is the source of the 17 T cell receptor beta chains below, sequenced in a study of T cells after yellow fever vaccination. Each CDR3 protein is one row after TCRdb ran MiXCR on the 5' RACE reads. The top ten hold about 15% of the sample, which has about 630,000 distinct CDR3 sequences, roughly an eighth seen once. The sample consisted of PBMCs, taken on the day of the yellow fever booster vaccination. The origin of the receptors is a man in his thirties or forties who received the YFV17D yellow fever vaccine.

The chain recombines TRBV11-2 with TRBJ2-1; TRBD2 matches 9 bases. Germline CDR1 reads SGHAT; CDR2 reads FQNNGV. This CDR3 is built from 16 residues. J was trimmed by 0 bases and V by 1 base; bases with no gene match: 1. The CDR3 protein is CASSLGGRASYNEQFF. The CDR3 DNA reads TGTGCCAGCAGCTTAGGCGGGAGGGCCTCCTACAATGAGCAGTTCTTC.

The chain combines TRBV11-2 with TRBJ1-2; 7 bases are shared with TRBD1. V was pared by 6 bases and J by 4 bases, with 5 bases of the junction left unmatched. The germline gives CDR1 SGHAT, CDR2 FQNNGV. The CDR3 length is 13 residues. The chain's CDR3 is CASRKTGRYGYTF. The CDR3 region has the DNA TGTGCCAGCAGGAAGACAGGGCGCTATGGCTACACCTTC.

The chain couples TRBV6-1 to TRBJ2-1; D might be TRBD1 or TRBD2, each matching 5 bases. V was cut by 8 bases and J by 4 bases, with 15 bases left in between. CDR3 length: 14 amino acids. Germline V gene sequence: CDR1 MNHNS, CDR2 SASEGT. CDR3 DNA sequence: TGTGCCAGCGGTCGGGACGGATTATACAATGAGCAGTTCTTC. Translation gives CASGRDGLYNEQFF.

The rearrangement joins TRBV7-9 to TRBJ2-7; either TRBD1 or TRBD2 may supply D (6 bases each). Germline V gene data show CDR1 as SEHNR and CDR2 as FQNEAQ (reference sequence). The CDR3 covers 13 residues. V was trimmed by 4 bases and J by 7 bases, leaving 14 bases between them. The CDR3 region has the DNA TGTGCCAGCAGCTATGGAGGGGGTTGGGAGCAGTACTTC. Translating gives CASSYGGGWEQYF.

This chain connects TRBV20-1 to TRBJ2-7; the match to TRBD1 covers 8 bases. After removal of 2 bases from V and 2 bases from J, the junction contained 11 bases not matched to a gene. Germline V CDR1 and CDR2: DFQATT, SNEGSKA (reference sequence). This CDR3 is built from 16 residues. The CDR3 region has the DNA TGCAGTGCTAGACCCCTTGCGCGGACAGGGACCTACGAGCAGTACTTC. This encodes CSARPLARTGTYEQYF.

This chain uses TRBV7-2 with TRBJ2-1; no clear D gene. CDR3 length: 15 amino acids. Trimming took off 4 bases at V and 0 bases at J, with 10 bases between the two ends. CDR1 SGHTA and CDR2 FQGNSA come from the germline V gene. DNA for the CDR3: TGTGCCAGCAGCTACGGGCGGCGCTCCTACAATGAGCAGTTCTTC. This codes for CASSYGRRSYNEQFF.

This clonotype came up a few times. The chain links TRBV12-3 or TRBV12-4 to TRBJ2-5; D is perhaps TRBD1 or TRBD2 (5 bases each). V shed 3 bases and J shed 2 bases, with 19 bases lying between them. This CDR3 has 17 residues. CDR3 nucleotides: TGTGCCAGCAGTTTTTTCGGGTCAACGGGACGGCAAGAGACCCAGTACTTC. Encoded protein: CASSFFGSTGRQETQYF.

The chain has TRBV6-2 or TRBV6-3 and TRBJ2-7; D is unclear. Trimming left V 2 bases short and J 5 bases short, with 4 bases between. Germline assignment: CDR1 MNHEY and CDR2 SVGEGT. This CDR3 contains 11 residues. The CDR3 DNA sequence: TGTGCCAGCAGTTACGACAACGAGCAGTACTTC. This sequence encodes CASSYDNEQYF.

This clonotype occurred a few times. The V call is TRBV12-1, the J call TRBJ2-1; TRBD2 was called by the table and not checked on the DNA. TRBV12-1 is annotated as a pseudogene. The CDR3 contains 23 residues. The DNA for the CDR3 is TGTGCCAGCAGCTTCACAACCAAAGAAAGGCGAGCGGGAGGTGAATTTTCCTACAATGAGCAGTTCTTC. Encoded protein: CASSFTTKERRAGGEFSYNEQFF.

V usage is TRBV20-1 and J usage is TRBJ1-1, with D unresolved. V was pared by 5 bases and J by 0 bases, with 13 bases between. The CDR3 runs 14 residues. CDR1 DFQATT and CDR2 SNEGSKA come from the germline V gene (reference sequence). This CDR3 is CSAPSTAMNTEAFF. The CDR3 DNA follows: TGCAGTGCTCCCTCCACGGCTATGAACACTGAAGCTTTCTTT.

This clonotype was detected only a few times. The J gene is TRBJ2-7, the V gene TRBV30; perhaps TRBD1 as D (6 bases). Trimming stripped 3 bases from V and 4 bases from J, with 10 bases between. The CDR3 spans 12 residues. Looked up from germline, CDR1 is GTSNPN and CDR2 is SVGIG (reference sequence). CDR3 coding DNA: TGTGCCTGGAGCGGCAGGGGTTACGAGCAGTACTTC. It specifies CAWSGRGYEQYF.

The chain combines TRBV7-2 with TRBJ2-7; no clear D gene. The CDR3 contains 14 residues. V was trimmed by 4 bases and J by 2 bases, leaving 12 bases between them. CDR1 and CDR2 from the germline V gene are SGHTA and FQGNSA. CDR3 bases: TGTGCCAGCAGCTCTCCTGGTTACCCCTACGAGCAGTACTTC. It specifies CASSSPGYPYEQYF.

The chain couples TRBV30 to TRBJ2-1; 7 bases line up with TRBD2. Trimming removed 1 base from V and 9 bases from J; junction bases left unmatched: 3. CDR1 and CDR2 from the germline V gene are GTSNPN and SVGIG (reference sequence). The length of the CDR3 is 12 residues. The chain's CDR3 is CAWSGGGSEQFF. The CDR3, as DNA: TGTGCCTGGAGTGGGGGGGGGAGTGAGCAGTTCTTC.

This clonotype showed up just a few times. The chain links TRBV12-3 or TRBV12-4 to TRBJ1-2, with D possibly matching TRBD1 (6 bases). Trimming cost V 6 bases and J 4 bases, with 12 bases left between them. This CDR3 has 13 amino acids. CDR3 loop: CASSWTVGYGYTF. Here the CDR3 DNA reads TGTGCCAGCAGCTGGACAGTGGGCTATGGCTACACCTTC.

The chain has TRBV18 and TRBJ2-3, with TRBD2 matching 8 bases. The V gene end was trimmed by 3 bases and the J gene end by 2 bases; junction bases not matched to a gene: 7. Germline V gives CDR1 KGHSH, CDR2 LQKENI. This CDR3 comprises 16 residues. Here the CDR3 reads CASSPRGLGDTDTQYF. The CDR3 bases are TGTGCCAGCTCACCGAGGGGACTAGGAGACACAGATACGCAGTATTTT.

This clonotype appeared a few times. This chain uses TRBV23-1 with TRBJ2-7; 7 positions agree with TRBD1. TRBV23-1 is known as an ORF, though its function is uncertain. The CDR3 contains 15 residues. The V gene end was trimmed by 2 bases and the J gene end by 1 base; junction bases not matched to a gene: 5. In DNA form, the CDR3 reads TGCGCCAGCAGTCAACGGGACAGTCTATCCTACGAGCAGTACTTC. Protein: CASSQRDSLSYEQYF.

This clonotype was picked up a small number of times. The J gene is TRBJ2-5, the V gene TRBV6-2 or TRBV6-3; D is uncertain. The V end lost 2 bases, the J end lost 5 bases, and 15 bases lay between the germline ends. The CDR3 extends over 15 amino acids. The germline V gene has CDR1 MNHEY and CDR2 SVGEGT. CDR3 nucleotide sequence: TGTGCCAGCAGTTACCCTGACTCCTTCGGGGAGACCCAGTACTTC. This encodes CASSYPDSFGETQYF.